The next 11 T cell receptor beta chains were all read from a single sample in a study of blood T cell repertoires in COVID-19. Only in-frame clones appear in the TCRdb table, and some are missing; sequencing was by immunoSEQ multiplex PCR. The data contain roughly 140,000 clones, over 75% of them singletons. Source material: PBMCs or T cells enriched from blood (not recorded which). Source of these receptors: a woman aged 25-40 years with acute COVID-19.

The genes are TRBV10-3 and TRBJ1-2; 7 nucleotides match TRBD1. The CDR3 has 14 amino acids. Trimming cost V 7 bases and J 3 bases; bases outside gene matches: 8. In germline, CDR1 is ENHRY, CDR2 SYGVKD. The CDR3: CAIKGLGTDYGYTF. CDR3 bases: TGTGCCATCAAGGGACTTGGGACAGACTATGGCTACACCTTC.

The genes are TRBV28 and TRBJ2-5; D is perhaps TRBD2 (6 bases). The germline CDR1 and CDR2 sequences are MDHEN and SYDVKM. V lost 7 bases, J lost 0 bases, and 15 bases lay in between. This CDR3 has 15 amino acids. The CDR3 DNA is TGTGCCAGCACTAAGGGGAGCGGGTACCAAGAGACCCAGTACTTC. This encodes CASTKGSGYQETQYF. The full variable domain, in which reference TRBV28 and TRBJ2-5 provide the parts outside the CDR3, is DVKVTQSSRYLVKRTGEKVFLECVQDMDHENMFWYRQDPGLGLRLIYFSYDVKMKEKGDIPEGYSVSREKKERFSLILESASTNQTSMYLCASTKGSGYQETQYFGPGTRLLVL.

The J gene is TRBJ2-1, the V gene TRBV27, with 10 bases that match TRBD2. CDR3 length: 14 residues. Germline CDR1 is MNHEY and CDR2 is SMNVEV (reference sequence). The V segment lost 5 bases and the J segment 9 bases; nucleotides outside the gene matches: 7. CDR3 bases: TGTGCCAGCAGTCGGGGGACTAGCGCGAGTGAGCAGTTCTTC. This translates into CASSRGTSASEQFF.

CDR3 bases: TGTGCCAGCACGTCAGGGGGCACATATAGCAATCAGCCCCAGCATTTT. Amino acids: CASTSGGTYSNQPQHF. V gene TRBV28 combines with J gene TRBJ1-5; TRBD1 aligns across 8 bases. Unmatched junction bases numbered 8, after V lost 7 bases and J lost 0 bases. The CDR3 is 16 amino acids. The V gene's germline CDR1 is MDHEN and CDR2 SYDVKM.

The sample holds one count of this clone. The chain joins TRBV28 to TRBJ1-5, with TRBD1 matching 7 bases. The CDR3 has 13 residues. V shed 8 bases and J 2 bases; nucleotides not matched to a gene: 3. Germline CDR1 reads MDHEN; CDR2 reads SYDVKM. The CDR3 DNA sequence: TGTGCCAGCGAAGGGGGCGGCAATCAGCCCCAGCATTTT. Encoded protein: CASEGGGNQPQHF.

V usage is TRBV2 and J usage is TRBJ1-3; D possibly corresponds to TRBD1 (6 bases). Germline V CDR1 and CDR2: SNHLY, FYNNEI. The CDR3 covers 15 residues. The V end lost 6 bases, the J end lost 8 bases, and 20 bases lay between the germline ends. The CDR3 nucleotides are TGTGCCAGCAGGTGGGACACTGTGTCGCTAGACACCATATATTTT. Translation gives CASRWDTVSLDTIYF.

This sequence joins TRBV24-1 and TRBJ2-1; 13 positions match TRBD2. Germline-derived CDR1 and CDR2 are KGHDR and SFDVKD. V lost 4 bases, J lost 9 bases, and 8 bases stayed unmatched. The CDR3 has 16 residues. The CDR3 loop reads CATSEIGTSGIGEQFF. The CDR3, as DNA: TGTGCCACCAGTGAAATCGGGACTAGCGGGATCGGTGAGCAGTTCTTC.

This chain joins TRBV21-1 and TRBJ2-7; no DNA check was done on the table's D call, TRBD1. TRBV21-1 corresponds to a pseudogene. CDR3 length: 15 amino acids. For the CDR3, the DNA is TGTGCCAGCAGCGGCCGTTCAGGTAACTCCCACGAGCAGTACTTC. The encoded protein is CASSGRSGNSHEQYF.

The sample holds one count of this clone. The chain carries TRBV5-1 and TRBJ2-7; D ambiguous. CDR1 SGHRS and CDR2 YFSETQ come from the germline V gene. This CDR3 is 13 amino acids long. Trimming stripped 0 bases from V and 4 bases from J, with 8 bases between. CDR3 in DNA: TGCGCCAGCAGCTTGGACAGCATTTACGAGCAGTACTTC. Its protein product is CASSLDSIYEQYF.

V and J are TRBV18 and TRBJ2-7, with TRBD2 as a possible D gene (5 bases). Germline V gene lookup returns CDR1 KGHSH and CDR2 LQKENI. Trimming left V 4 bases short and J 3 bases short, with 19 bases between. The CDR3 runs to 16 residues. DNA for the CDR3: TGTGCCAGCTCACAAATTTCAGGCCGGGGAAGCTACGAGCAGTACTTC. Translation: CASSQISGRGSYEQYF. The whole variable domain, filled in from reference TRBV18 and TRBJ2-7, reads NAGVMQNPRHLVRRRGQEARLRCSPMKGHSHVYWYRQLPEEGLKFMVYLQKENIIDESGMPKERFSAEFPKEGPSILRIQQVVRGDSAAYFCASSQISGRGSYEQYFGPGTRLTVT.

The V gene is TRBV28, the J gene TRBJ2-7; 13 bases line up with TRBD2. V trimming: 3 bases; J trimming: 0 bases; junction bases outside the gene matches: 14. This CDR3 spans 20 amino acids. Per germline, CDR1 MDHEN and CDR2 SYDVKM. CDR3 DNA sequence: TGTGCCAGCAGTTTCTTGACACCAACCGGGACTAGCGGGGTCTCCTACGAGCAGTACTTC. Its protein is CASSFLTPTGTSGVSYEQYF.